A single sample is the source of the 7 T cell receptor beta chains below, sequenced in a study of blood T cell repertoires in COVID-19. Libraries were prepared by immunoSEQ multiplex PCR; TCRdb keeps only in-frame clonotypes and omits some of them. The sample has more than 200,000 clones, more than 65% seen once. Sequenced sample: peripheral blood. The source is a man aged 50-60 years with active or convalescent COVID-19.

This clone occurred once. The chain links TRBV3-1 (or the pseudogene TRBV3-2) to TRBJ2-7; D is possibly TRBD2 (6 bases). The CDR3 runs 13 residues. Germline CDR1 and CDR2: LGHDT and YNNKEL (reference sequence). The ends were cut back, 4 bases at V and 7 bases at J, with 14 bases in the middle. CDR3 sequence: CASSRGTPGEQYF. DNA of the CDR3: TGTGCCAGCAGCCGGGGGACTCCCGGGGAGCAGTACTTC.

This chain uses TRBV13 with TRBJ2-2; 9 nucleotides line up with TRBD2. CDR1 PRHDT and CDR2 FYEKMQ come from the germline V gene (reference sequence). V lost 0 bases to trimming and J lost 3 bases; unmatched junction nucleotides: 2. The length of the CDR3 is 16 residues. The CDR3 region has the DNA TGTGCCAGCAGCTTAGGTAGCGGGGGAGACACCGGGGAGCTGTTTTTT. This sequence encodes CASSLGSGGDTGELFF.

The chain employs TRBV7-2 and TRBJ2-2; 7 nucleotides align to TRBD2. The CDR3 runs to 14 residues. CDR1 is SGHTA and CDR2 is FQGNSA in the germline V gene. J was trimmed by 3 bases and V by 4 bases; bases with no gene match: 2. CDR3 bases: TGTGCCAGCAGCTGGGAGGGGTACACCGGGGAGCTGTTTTTT. It is translated as CASSWEGYTGELFF.

The gene calls are TRBV9 and TRBJ1-3, with 7 bases that match TRBD1. Germline V CDR1 and CDR2: SGDLS, YYNGEE. Trimming took 4 bases from V and 0 from J; bases not matched to a gene: 7. The CDR3 covers 16 residues. This CDR3 reads CASSPGTANSGNTIYF. The CDR3 region has the DNA TGTGCCAGCAGCCCCGGGACAGCAAACTCTGGAAACACCATATATTTT.

The chain carries TRBV3-1 (or the pseudogene TRBV3-2) and TRBJ1-2; 7 nucleotides line up with TRBD1. Germline CDR1 reads LGHDT; CDR2 reads YNNKEL (reference sequence). The CDR3 runs to 15 residues. V shed 5 bases, J shed 4 bases, and the junction held 10 bases outside the gene matches. CDR3: CASSFRTGLSYGYTF. The CDR3 DNA sequence: TGTGCCAGCAGCTTTCGGACAGGCCTTTCCTATGGCTACACCTTC.

V usage is TRBV7-9 and J usage is TRBJ2-7; 8 nucleotides align to TRBD1. Losses at the gene ends were 5 bases for V and 3 bases for J; bases not matched to a gene: 9. The CDR3 is made up of 15 amino acids. Germline V gene lookup returns CDR1 SEHNR and CDR2 FQNEAQ (reference sequence). CDR3 in DNA: TGTGCCAGCAGCCCTAAAGGACAGGGAAGCTACGAGCAGTACTTC. It is translated as CASSPKGQGSYEQYF.

This chain links TRBV6-5 with TRBJ2-5; 10 positions match TRBD2. This CDR3 region has 13 residues. From germline, CDR1 is MNHEY and CDR2 SVGAGI. V shed 9 bases, J shed 5 bases, and the junction held 6 bases outside the gene matches. The CDR3 DNA is TGTGCCAGAAGCGGGGGGGCAGGTGAGACCCAGTACTTC. This codes for CARSGGAGETQYF.